What follows is one T cell receptor beta chain and its context. Its target is unknown. In the same sample, other DNA sequences code for this CDR3. Naive CD8 cells comprised CD45RO-negative, CCR7-positively selected cells, excluding terminally differentiated effector memory CD45RA+ cells. The germline V gene encodes CDR1 MNHEY and CDR2 SVGAGI. The CDR3 spans 12 residues. With 2 bases removed from V and 5 bases from J, the gap between germline ends came to 6 bases. The sample comes from a study of shared clonotypes between healthy human individuals. Regarding the study as a whole: Clonotypes that were shared across a handful of donors made up around 5% of naive CD4 clonotypes.

Sequencing was performed with immunoSEQ multiplex PCR; in TCRdb, only in-frame clones are kept and a portion is missing. Among more than 2 million clones listed, about 93% were seen once. Sequencing used naive CD8+ T cells from PBMCs. The chain recombines TRBV6-5 with TRBJ2-5; D is unresolved. This clonotype was obtained from a man aged 18 to 30 in good health. Some clones in this sample may be carry-over from other donors' samples. The CDR3 is CASSYRGETQYF. The DNA of the CDR3 is TGTGCCAGCAGTTACCGTGGTGAGACCCAGTACTTC.